This TCR beta chain was observed in a study of spatial heterogeneity in lung cancer. Looking at the study overall: Raw reads showed each unique TCR and UMI combination turning up more than ten times on average.

This clonotype was recorded at least ten times. What it binds is not known. The time point here: blood at routine non-recurrence follow-up after resection. In each case, whole RNA from tumor, nontumor lung or frozen PBMC was sequenced unsorted. Regarding the study as a whole: TCRs found ubiquitously expanded in tumor appeared in blood more at resection than at follow-up.

TCR cDNA molecules each had a unique molecular identifier. TCRdb re-called the 5' RACE reads through MiXCR, storing one row per CDR3 protein. The table shows more than 95,000 distinct CDR3 sequences, with 12% occurring only once. This specimen consisted of PBMCs, obtained at follow-up. The clonotype was recovered from a male donor with early-stage non-small cell lung cancer.

CDR3 in DNA: TGTGCCAGCAGCTCTCTCCCCCGAAGGGGCGACGAGCAGTACTTC. It is translated as CASSSLPRRGDEQYF. The V call is TRBV7-9, the J call TRBJ2-7; D possibly corresponds to TRBD1 (5 bases). V was clipped by 4 bases and J by 5 bases, with 18 bases between them. The CDR3 loop spans 15 amino acids. Germline CDR1 is SEHNR and CDR2 is FQNEAQ (reference sequence).